What follows describes a single T cell receptor beta chain. No antigen is known for it. CDR1 is MDHEN and CDR2 is SYDVKM in the germline V gene. The ends were cut back, 8 bases at V and 3 bases at J, with 10 bases in the middle. CDR3 length: 12 residues. Using CD45RO/CCR7/CD25/CD127/CD95/CD27, CD4+ naive, central memory, regulatory and stem cell-like memory cells were sorted. This record belongs to a study of beta chain features in type 1 diabetes. Whole-study context: Age, gender, cell numbers and subset yield matched between patients and controls.

Expressed TCRB transcripts were sequenced because the isolated RNA had all been reverse transcribed beforehand. TCRdb's table, derived via immunoSEQ multiplex PCR, lists solely in-frame clones and lacks some. The data contain 45,000 to 65,000 clones, about 50% of them seen just once; the ten biggest clones take up 2% to 3%. Study-level results: For Type 1 diabetes patients, all four CD4+ subsets carried TCRB CDR3s that were moderately but significantly shorter. Patients with type 1 diabetes carried fewer insertions and had more deletions at their VDJ junctions. The naive, central memory and Treg TCRB repertoires of patients appeared to be more similar to one another than those of healthy donors.

The chain employs TRBV28 and TRBJ1-2; D remains unclear. The origin of this receptor is a woman in her forties with type 1 diabetes. The specimen was Tregs from blood. Here the CDR3 DNA reads TGTGCCAGCTCCTCAGACTACTATGGCTACACCTTC. It is translated as CASSSDYYGYTF.